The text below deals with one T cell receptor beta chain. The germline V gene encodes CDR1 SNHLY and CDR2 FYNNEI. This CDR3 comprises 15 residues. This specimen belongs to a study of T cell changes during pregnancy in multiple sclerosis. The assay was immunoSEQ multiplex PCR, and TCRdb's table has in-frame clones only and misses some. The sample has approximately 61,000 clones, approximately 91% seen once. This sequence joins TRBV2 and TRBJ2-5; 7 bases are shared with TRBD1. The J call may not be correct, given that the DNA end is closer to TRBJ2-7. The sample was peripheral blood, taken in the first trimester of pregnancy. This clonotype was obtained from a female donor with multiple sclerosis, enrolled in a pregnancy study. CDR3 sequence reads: CAREMSGTVLDEQYF. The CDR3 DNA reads TGTGCCAGGGAAATGTCCGGGACAGTACTCGACGAGCAGTACTTC.